This T cell receptor beta chain emerged from a study of T cells in Graves' hyperthyroidism and ophthalmopathy. This clonotype was observed many times. Clinical symptoms, serum thyroxine and TRAb, thyroid ultrasound and orbital computed tomography together formed the diagnostic basis. This CDR3 is built from 13 residues. Germline CDR1 and CDR2: SGHTA and FQGTGA. The V gene lost 2 bases and the J gene lost 2 bases, with 6 bases spanning the gap. RNA transcripts yielded amplified TCR beta CDR3 regions. HTBI primers drove first-round RT-PCR of the TCR CDR3. Using its own MiXCR run on the multiplex PCR reads, TCRdb lists one record per CDR3 protein. The sample yields around 300,000 distinct CDR3 sequences, less than 30% seen once.

This clonotype originated in a man aged 35-49 years with Graves' hyperthyroidism that later progressed to Graves' ophthalmopathy. The rearrangement links TRBV7-3 to TRBJ1-1, with no clear D. Sample: blood. The CDR3: CASSLSANTEAFF. The CDR3, as DNA: TGTGCCAGCAGCTTATCGGCAAACACTGAAGCTTTCTTT.